This record concerns one T cell receptor beta chain sequence. This clonotype has a count of ten or more. The antigen it binds to is not known. No per-base quality is available; no much larger clone lies one base away. There are 14 amino acids in the CDR3, from cysteine to phenylalanine inclusive. This entry keeps only the CDR3 DNA: 42 bases, framed from base 1. From the germline V gene (reference sequence), CDR1 is WNHNN and CDR2 is SYGVQD. V and J are trimmed by 3 bases and 3 bases, and the gene matches miss 3 bases of the junction. This specimen comes from a study of CD8 T cells in ankylosing spondylitis (dated by TCRdb to 2017 to 2019). Broadly, across the study: The study set out to find disease-linked TCR variants by profiling T cell receptor beta repertoires in ankylosing spondylitis patients and healthy donors. The full study cohort comprised 25 ankylosing spondylitis patients and some 100 healthy donors. Peripheral blood was sampled, and synovial fluid was also collected from ankylosing spondylitis patients. Overall study results and their limits: In peripheral blood, the disease-linked clones were found at relatively low frequencies and had a CD8+ phenotype. The disease-linked clones were reported to be significantly enriched in matched synovial fluid samples from ankylosing spondylitis patients. Blood from ankylosing spondylitis patients appeared to be characterized by a TCR beta motif composed of about 8 highly homologous amino acid variants. Some of the motif variants had been reported before in the synovial fluid and blood of reactive arthritis patients, a finding that suggests common disease-initiation mechanisms.

Sequencing used an Illumina HiSeq 2500. Quantitative 5'-RACE with molecular barcodes was used to prepare TCR beta libraries. The source study handled its data this way. A new computational method based on a probabilistic model of VDJ rearrangement was used to identify disease-linked TCR variants. TCRdb reran the public reads through fastp at Q25 and MiXCR, keeping productive beta chains. One record per CDR3 amino acid sequence lists the most common genes and DNA. The V and J calls shown here were made by TCRdb, not taken from the authors' results. This sample gives about 540,000 distinct CDR3 sequences in total; roughly 13% of them show up just once. About 6.5% of the sample is held by the ten biggest clonotypes.

Sequencing used blood, either unsorted or a sorted T cell fraction (not recorded which). The receptor chain draws on TRBV10-1 and TRBJ2-5; 8 middle bases align to TRBD2. The sequence came from a male donor with ankylosing spondylitis. CDR3 reads: CASSEPAGEETQYF. The DNA sequence is given as TGCGCCAGCAGTGAACCAGCGGGAGAAGAGACCCAGTACTTC.